A selection of T cell receptor beta chains follows, all from one sample in a study of blood T cells in healthy people across ages. TCRdb ran MiXCR on the 5' RACE reads and lists one entry per CDR3 protein. The sample carries some 1.4 million distinct CDR3 sequences, around two fifths recorded once. The sequenced sample consisted of blood. These receptors all come from a woman between 18 and 29 years old in good health. The CDR3 runs from the conserved cysteine through the conserved F or W. Each record gives: V gene, clone size, J gene, D gene, CDR3 DNA, CDR3 protein. The D gene is left open where the match is weak. Not all rows give a size; the values are once, few, many and, for expanded clones, a class.

>TRBV6-6|-|TRBJ2-7|TRBD1
TGTGCCGCTGGACAGGGGAGGTACGAGCAGTACTTC
CAAGQGRYEQYF
>TRBV7-9|few|TRBJ1-1|TRBD1
TGTGCCAGCAGCTTGACAGGGGACTCGACTGAAGCTTTCTTT
CASSLTGDSTEAFF
>TRBV12-3/TRBV12-4|few|TRBJ2-1|TRBD2
TGTGCCAGCAGTCCTAGCGGCAAGAACAATGAGCAGTTCTTC
CASSPSGKNNEQFF
>TRBV3-1|few|TRBJ2-4|-
TGTGCCAGCAGTATAGGCTTGCTAGCCAAAAACATTCAGTACTTC
CASSIGLLAKNIQYF
>TRBV5-5|-|TRBJ2-5|-
TGTGCCAGCAGCTTGGCAGTTAAACAAGAGACCCAGTACTTC
CASSLAVKQETQYF
>TRBV5-1|-|TRBJ2-3|-
TGCGCCAGCAGCTTGAACTCAGCGGGAGATACGCAGTATTTT
CASSLNSAGDTQYF
>TRBV5-1|few|TRBJ2-7|-
TGCGCCAGCAGCCCGATCCCGGAAAGGCCCTACGAGCAGTACTTC
CASSPIPERPYEQYF
>TRBV6-1|-|TRBJ2-1|-
TGTGCCAGCAGCTTAAAGGGCTTTCCCTACAATGAGCAGTTCTTC
CASSLKGFPYNEQFF
>TRBV6-5|few|TRBJ2-4|TRBD2
TGTGCCCTCAAGCGGGAGAAGTTCCAAAACATTCAGTACTTC
CALKREKFQNIQYF
>TRBV5-1|-|TRBJ2-1|TRBD2
TGCGCCAGCAGCTTGGGAGCGGGGGCCCCCTACAATGAGCAGTTCTTC
CASSLGAGAPYNEQFF
>TRBV28|-|TRBJ2-1|-
TGTGCCAGCAGTGTCGCGCAGTACAATAAGCAGTTCTTC
CASSVAQYNKQFF
>TRBV25-1|few|TRBJ2-5|-
TGTGCCAGCAGTGCACGGGACAGGACTAGACAAGAGACCCAGTACTTC
CASSARDRTRQETQYF
>TRBV7-9|few|TRBJ1-2|-
TGTGCCAGCAGCCGGGGGGAGGGACCGAACTATGGCTACACCTTC
CASSRGEGPNYGYTF
>TRBV11-2|-|TRBJ2-7|-
TGTGCCAGCAGCTTAGGATCAGGGTTGCACGAGCAGTACTTC
CASSLGSGLHEQYF
>TRBV3-1|once|TRBJ1-2|TRBD1
TGTGCCAGCAGCCCTAGCCCGACAGGGACCTATGGCTACACCTTC
CASSPSPTGTYGYTF
>TRBV3-1|-|TRBJ2-2|-
TGTGCCAGCAGCCAGGGGGCGGGGGTGAACACCGGGGAGCTGTTTTTT
CASSQGAGVNTGELFF
>TRBV5-6|-|TRBJ2-3|TRBD2
TGTGCCAGCAGCTTGTACCTAGCGGGGGGGTCAGATACGCAGTATTTT
CASSLYLAGGSDTQYF
>TRBV6-7|-|TRBJ1-2|-
TGTGCCAGCAGTCCCCCCAGGGGAAGTGGCTACACCTTC
CASSPPRGSGYTF
>TRBV30|-|TRBJ1-5|-
TGTGCCTGGAGTTACAGTGGCAATCAGCCCCAGCATTTT
CAWSYSGNQPQHF
>TRBV3-1|-|TRBJ2-5|-
TGTGCCAGCAGCCAAGACTACCCGGGTGGGGTGGAGACCCAGTACTTC
CASSQDYPGGVETQYF
>TRBV10-3|-|TRBJ1-5|-
TGTGCCATCAGTGAGTCGAAGGCAGGCCAGAGCAAGCAGCCCCAGCATTTT
CAISESKAGQSKQPQHF
>TRBV3-1|few|TRBJ2-7|-
TGTGCCAGCAGCCCCGGGGCCTTGGACTACGAGCAGTACTTC
CASSPGALDYEQYF
>TRBV5-6|-|TRBJ2-7|-
TGTGCCAGCACCGGGGGACAGCGGTCTTACGAGCAGTACTTC
CASTGGQRSYEQYF
>TRBV25-1|few|TRBJ2-7|-
TGTGCCAGCAGTGAATTAACAGGTACTCATAACTACGAGCAGTACTTC
CASSELTGTHNYEQYF
>TRBV2|-|TRBJ1-2|-
TGTGCCACCAGGATGGAGTATGGCTACACCTTC
CATRMEYGYTF
>TRBV18|-|TRBJ2-1|-
TGTGCCAGCTCACCAGCGCTAATCCCGGGAGAGACCCAGTTCTTC
CASSPALIPGETQFF
>TRBV3-1|-|TRBJ2-2|-
TGTGCCAGCAGCCCCCGGGGGGCCCACACCGGGGAGCTGTTTTTT
CASSPRGAHTGELFF
>TRBV6-1|many|TRBJ1-6|TRBD1
TGTGCCAGCACTCTACGGGGGACAGGGGATTCACCCCTCCACTTT
CASTLRGTGDSPLHF
>TRBV11-3|-|TRBJ1-1|TRBD1
TGTGCCAGCAGCACAGGGGGCCCCGCTGAAGCTTTCTTT
CASSTGGPAEAFF
>TRBV7-9|few|TRBJ1-2|-
TGTGCCAGCAGCTTAGATGAGGCTGGCTACACCTTC
CASSLDEAGYTF
>TRBV27|few|TRBJ2-1|TRBD2
TGTGCCAGCAGTTTTGCGGGAGTGAACAATGAGCAGTTCTTC
CASSFAGVNNEQFF
>TRBV5-6|-|TRBJ1-2|-
TGTGCCAGCAGCGGTCCCTCTTTATTTTTGGGCACCTTC
CASSGPSLFLGTF
>TRBV5-1|few|TRBJ2-5|TRBD2
TGCGCCAGCAGCTTGGCCGGACTAGATGTAGGCAATGAGCAGTACTTC
CASSLAGLDVGNEQYF
>TRBV6-1|-|TRBJ1-2|-
TGTGCCAGCAGTGAACGGGGGGCTGGCTATGGCTACACCTTC
CASSERGAGYGYTF
>TRBV12-3/TRBV12-4|-|TRBJ2-7|-
TGTGCCGGCAGCCCCCGGCGGTACGAGCAGTACTTC
CAGSPRRYEQYF
>TRBV12-3/TRBV12-4|-|TRBJ1-2|-
TGTGCCAGCCGCCCAGGGTACATCTATAGCTACACCTTC
CASRPGYIYSYTF
>TRBV20-1|few|TRBJ2-7|TRBD1
TGCAGTGCTAGAGCCCGAAAAAAACCGGGACAGAGTCTCTACGAGCAGTACTTC
CSARARKKPGQSLYEQYF
>TRBV15|-|TRBJ2-3|TRBD2
TGTGCCACCAGCAGAGATCAGCGGGGGGGACTCACAGATACGCAGTATTTT
CATSRDQRGGLTDTQYF
>TRBV12-3/TRBV12-4|-|TRBJ1-2|TRBD1
TGTGCCAGCAACCCACAGGGGCCATACGGAAGCTACACCTTC
CASNPQGPYGSYTF
>TRBV12-3/TRBV12-4|many|TRBJ2-7|TRBD2
TGTGCCAGCACGGGGGGCTACGAGCAGTACTTC
CASTGGYEQYF